This TCR beta chain was identified during a study of memory CD4+ T cells and cytomegalovirus serostatus. Study in general: Of the healthy Belgian adults, 9 were CMV seropositive and 20 to 25 seronegative.

Measured with immunoSEQ multiplex PCR; TCRdb has only the in-frame clones, and not every one. The profile shows approximately 46,000 clones, around four fifths of them singletons. Study conclusions and caveats: Of around 160 reported CMV TCRbeta sequences, 55 to 80 were found in memory CD4+ repertoires. CMV serostatus prediction reached median AUC approximately 0.95, or 0.91 with US-trained model.

About this clone: The antigen is unknown.

Single viable CD3+CD4+CD8-CD45RO+ cells were sorted as the memory CD4+ T cells. The sample was memory CD4+ T cells from blood. This clonotype was obtained from an adult in good health and CMV-seronegative.

CDR3 coding DNA: TGTGCCAGCAGCTTACGTCAGGGTAGCTACACCTTC. Translation gives CASSLRQGSYTF. The rearrangement links TRBV7-2 to TRBJ1-2, with TRBD1 as a possible D gene (5 bases). There are 12 residues in the CDR3. Germline V gene sequence: CDR1 SGHTA, CDR2 FQGNSA. V was shortened by 2 bases and J by 9 bases, with 10 bases between the two germline ends.